The entry below gives a single T cell receptor (beta chain) sequence along with its context. The antigen is undetermined. These data come from a study of beta chain features in type 1 diabetes. General study points: For Type 1 diabetes patients, all four CD4+ subsets carried TCRB CDR3s that were moderately but significantly shorter.

Sorting with CD45RO/CCR7/CD25/CD127/CD95/CD27 yielded naive, central memory, regulatory and stem-like memory CD4+ cells. Every isolated RNA sample was fully reverse transcribed, so sequencing captured expressed TCRB transcripts. The repertoire was sequenced with immunoSEQ multiplex PCR; TCRdb's copy has only in-frame clones and lacks some. The repertoire includes 600,000 to 700,000 clones, around an eighth of them detected once, and about 0.02% sits in the top ten. The clonotype originates from a man between 18 and 35 years old with type 1 diabetes. The sequenced sample consisted of naive CD4+ T cells from blood.

CDR3 region: CASSPREGNTEAFF. In DNA, the CDR3 is TGTGCCAGCAGCCCCAGGGAGGGGAACACTGAAGCTTTCTTT. The J gene is TRBJ1-1, the V gene TRBV13, with D perhaps matching TRBD1 (5 bases). Per germline, CDR1 PRHDT and CDR2 FYEKMQ (reference sequence). The CDR3 is made up of 14 amino acids. V lost 5 bases to trimming and J lost 1 base, with 11 bases between them.